This TCR beta chain was obtained from a study of molecular identifiers for immune sequencing clone quantification. Trimming took 3 bases from V and 3 from J, leaving 15 bases between them. The germline CDR1 and CDR2 sequences are ENHRY and SYGVKD. This CDR3 has 15 amino acids. This clonotype appeared many times. TCRdb reanalysed the PCR reads using MiXCR and keeps one entry per CDR3 protein. The repertoire includes some 320,000 distinct CDR3 sequences, over 20% of them detected once, and 0.75% to 0.85% sits in the top ten. This chain links TRBV10-3 with TRBJ2-7; D uncertain. The sequence came from a human donor in good health. Some libraries in this study had Jurkat cell RNA spiked in. Sequencing was done on a sample of naive CD8+ T cells from blood, with Jurkat cell RNA spiked in. Subset in this sample: FACS-sorted CD8+CD4-CCR7+CD45RA+ naive T cells. Written as DNA, the CDR3 is TGTGCCATCAGTGACCCACCCGGGTTACTCTACGAGCAGTACTTC. Translated: CAISDPPGLLYEQYF.